What follows describes a single TCR beta chain. No antigen is known for it. This record comes from a study of blood T cells in healthy people across ages. Study results and limitations: Across the age range, TCR beta diversity per million T cells fell in a roughly linear way.

Ranging in age from about 6 to 100, the donors were healthy Caucasian individuals from Russia. A second 7 to 11 cycle PCR used barcoded and J-beta primers. Every cDNA molecule carried a tag from a template-switch adaptor bearing 12 random nucleotides. Every sample produced at least 2.5 million CDR3-containing paired-end reads. TCRdb ran MiXCR on the 5' RACE reads and lists one entry per CDR3 protein. The profile shows about 1 million distinct CDR3 sequences, around 45% of them singletons. This CDR3 is built from 18 residues. Germline CDR1 is LGHNT and CDR2 is FRNRAP. V was shortened by 5 bases and J by 1 base, with 21 bases between the two germline ends.

What was sequenced was blood. V is TRBV12-5 and J is TRBJ2-1; either TRBD1 or TRBD2 may fit D (5 bases each). The receptor's source is a woman aged 55-69 years in good health. The CDR3 DNA follows: TGTGCTAGTGGTCTCGGGACCAAGGGAGAACTTTCCTACAATGAGCAGTTCTTC. This gives the protein CASGLGTKGELSYNEQFF.